This TCR beta chain is drawn from a study of blood T cell repertoires in COVID-19. Between the trimmed V and J ends, which lost 1 base and 5 bases, there was a span of 8 bases. CDR3 size: 13 residues. A single count supports this clone. Assay: immunoSEQ multiplex PCR; the TCRdb copy retains only in-frame clones and omits some. The data hold about 250,000 clones, with around 80% observed a single time. The clonotype comes from a woman aged 35 to 49 with active or convalescent COVID-19. This chain uses TRBV12-3 or TRBV12-4 with TRBJ2-5, with D unclear. Sequencing was performed on peripheral blood. The DNA for the CDR3 is TGTGCCAGCAGTTTAGGGTCGAGGGAGACCCAGTACTTC. It yields the protein CASSLGSRETQYF.